The T cell receptor (beta chain) described here comes from a study of blood T cell repertoires in COVID-19. Study-level background: Acute-phase and convalescent COVID-19 samples originated in the United States, Italy and Spain. PBMCs, B-cell-depleted T cells, or T cells provided the cDNA or gDNA that made up the material.

As regards this clone: Other DNA sequences from this sample encode an identical CDR3 as well.

While infection was still active, Seattle patients were enrolled and then followed longitudinally. Germline lookup yields CDR1 GTSNPN and CDR2 SVGIG (reference sequence). This CDR3 region has 11 residues. Trimming left V 2 bases short and J 4 bases short, with 5 bases between. Authors' analysis steps: The authors estimated nucleated cell counts from reference gene primer amplification. TCRdb keeps only in-frame clones here, not all; method: immunoSEQ multiplex PCR. Clonal size and the V and J genes are those of that table, whereas D and trimming came from the DNA. The table has 150,000 to 200,000 clones, about 76% seen once.

The sequence derives from a woman between 40 and 55 years old with COVID-19, enrolled during active disease. Sequencing used peripheral blood. This sequence joins TRBV30 and TRBJ1-2; D unresolved. The chain's CDR3 is CAWSQIYGYTF. The CDR3 DNA reads as TGTGCCTGGAGTCAGATCTATGGCTACACCTTC.